This T cell receptor beta chain was retrieved from a study of blood T cell repertoires in COVID-19. Study-level information: The origin of the acute and convalescent COVID-19 samples was the United States, Italy and Spain. PBMCs, B-cell-depleted T cells, or T cells provided the cDNA or gDNA that made up the material.

With 2 bases removed from V and 1 base from J, the gap between germline ends came to 6 bases. CDR3 length equals 13 residues. Germline CDR1 is SGHAT and CDR2 is FQNNGV. Authors' data handling: Nucleated cell counts were estimated from reference gene primer amplification. The repertoire was sequenced with immunoSEQ multiplex PCR; TCRdb's copy has only in-frame clones and lacks some. V and J calls and clone size follow that table, whereas D and trimming were derived from the DNA. The top ten clones hold approximately 12% of a sample with about 94,000 clones, around 83% of them seen once. This TCR came from a woman aged 60 to 75 in a cohort sampled during active or convalescent COVID-19. What was sequenced was peripheral blood. The genes are TRBV11-2 and TRBJ2-7; D is perhaps TRBD1 (6 bases). CDR3 sequence reads: CASSLQGSYEQYF. CDR3 coding DNA: TGTGCCAGCAGCTTACAGGGGTCCTACGAGCAGTACTTC.